Presented here are 5 T cell receptor beta chains from one specimen sequenced in a study of blood T cell repertoires in COVID-19. TCRdb keeps only in-frame clones here, not all; method: immunoSEQ multiplex PCR. The table records 40,000 to 55,000 clones, about 92% of them present only once. Sequencing was done on a sample of peripheral blood. The source is a woman older than 75 with acute or convalescent COVID-19.

This chain uses TRBV7-9 with TRBJ1-1, with 9 bases that match TRBD1. J was trimmed by 6 bases and V by 3 bases; bases with no gene match: 5. Germline V gene data show CDR1 as SEHNR and CDR2 as FQNEAQ (reference sequence). This CDR3 spans 14 amino acids. CDR3 protein: CASSFTGGRAEAFF. In nucleotides, the CDR3 is TGTGCCAGCAGCTTCACAGGGGGCAGGGCTGAAGCTTTCTTT.

This chain joins TRBV12-3 or TRBV12-4 and TRBJ2-1; 7 nucleotides match TRBD1. CDR3 length equals 13 residues. The V and J ends lost 6 bases and 10 bases, in that order; junction bases with no gene match: 9. CDR3 sequence reads: CASSPGQFTEQFF. As DNA, the CDR3 is TGTGCCAGCAGCCCGGGACAGTTCACGGAGCAGTTCTTC.

The CDR3 DNA reads as TGTGCCAGCAGCTTGTTGGTCCCGAGCGACGAGCAGTACTTC. As protein: CASSLLVPSDEQYF. The V call is TRBV5-5, the J call TRBJ2-7; D ambiguous. The V gene lost 1 base and the J gene lost 5 bases, with 13 bases spanning the gap. The germline CDR1 and CDR2 sequences are SGHKS and YYEKEE (reference sequence). The CDR3 covers 14 residues.

The V and J genes are TRBV2 and TRBJ2-3; 7 bases line up with TRBD2. The V and J ends lost 3 bases and 6 bases, in that order; junction bases with no gene match: 6. This CDR3 has 14 amino acids. Germline values: CDR1 SNHLY, CDR2 FYNNEI. The CDR3 region is CASSDSGRGDTQYF. The CDR3 DNA reads as TGTGCCAGCAGTGATTCTGGGCGGGGGGATACGCAGTATTTT.

The chain joins TRBV5-1 to TRBJ1-1; TRBD1 is a possible D gene (6 bases). The CDR3 loop spans 18 amino acids. Trimming pared 3 bases from V and 1 base from J, leaving 22 bases between. Looked up from germline, CDR1 is SGHRS and CDR2 is YFSETQ. The CDR3: CASSSGTHTGNENTEAFF. The CDR3 region has the DNA TGCGCCAGCAGCTCCGGAACTCATACAGGGAACGAGAACACTGAAGCTTTCTTT.